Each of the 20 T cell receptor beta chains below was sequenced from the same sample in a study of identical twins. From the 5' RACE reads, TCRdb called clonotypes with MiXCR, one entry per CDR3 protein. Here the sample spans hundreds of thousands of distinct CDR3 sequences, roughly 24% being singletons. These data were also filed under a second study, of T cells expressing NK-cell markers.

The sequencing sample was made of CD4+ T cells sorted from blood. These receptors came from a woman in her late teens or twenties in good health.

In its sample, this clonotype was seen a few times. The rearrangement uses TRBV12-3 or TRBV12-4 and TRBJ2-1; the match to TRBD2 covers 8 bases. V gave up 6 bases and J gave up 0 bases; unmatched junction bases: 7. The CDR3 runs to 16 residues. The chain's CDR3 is CASSEIGTSSYNEQFF. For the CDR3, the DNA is TGTGCCAGCAGCGAGATAGGGACTAGCTCCTACAATGAGCAGTTCTTC.

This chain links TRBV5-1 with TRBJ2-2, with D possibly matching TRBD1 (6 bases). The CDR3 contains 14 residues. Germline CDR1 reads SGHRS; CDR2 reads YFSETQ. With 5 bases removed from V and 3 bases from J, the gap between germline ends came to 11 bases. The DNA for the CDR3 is TGCGCCAGCAGGACAGGATGGGACACCGGGGAGCTGTTTTTT. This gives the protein CASRTGWDTGELFF.

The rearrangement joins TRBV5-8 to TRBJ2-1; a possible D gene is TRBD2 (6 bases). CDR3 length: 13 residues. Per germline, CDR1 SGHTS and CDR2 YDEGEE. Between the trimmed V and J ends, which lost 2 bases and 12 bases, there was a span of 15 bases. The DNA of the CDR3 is TGTGCCAGCAGCTTCCGGCGGGATTCAGGGCAGTTCTTC. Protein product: CASSFRRDSGQFF. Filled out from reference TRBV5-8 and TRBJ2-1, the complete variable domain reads EAGVTQSPTHLIKTRGQQATLRCSPISGHTSVYWYQQALGLGLQFLLWYDEGEERNRGNFPPRFSGRQFPNYSSELNVNALELEDSALYLCASSFRRDSGQFFGPGTRLTVL.

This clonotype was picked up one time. The CDR3 here is CSANLAGLNNEQFF. Written as DNA, the CDR3 is TGCAGTGCCAACCTAGCGGGACTAAACAATGAGCAGTTCTTC. The chain carries TRBV20-1 and TRBJ2-1; 9 bases agree with TRBD2. V dropped 6 bases and J dropped 5; count of bases not matched to a gene: 8. The length of the CDR3 is 14 residues. The germline CDR1 and CDR2 sequences are DFQATT and SNEGSKA (reference sequence).

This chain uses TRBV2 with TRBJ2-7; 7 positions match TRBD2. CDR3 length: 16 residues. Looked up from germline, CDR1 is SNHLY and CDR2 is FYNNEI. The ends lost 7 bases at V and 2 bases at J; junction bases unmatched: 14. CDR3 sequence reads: CASTQRSASGTYEQYF. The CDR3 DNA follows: TGTGCCAGCACCCAAAGGTCTGCTAGCGGCACCTACGAGCAGTACTTC.

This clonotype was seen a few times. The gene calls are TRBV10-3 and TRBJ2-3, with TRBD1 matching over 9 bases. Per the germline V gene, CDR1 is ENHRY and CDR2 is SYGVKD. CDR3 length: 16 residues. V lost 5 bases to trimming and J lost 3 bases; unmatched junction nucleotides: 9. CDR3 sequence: CAISLSPTGGTDTQYF. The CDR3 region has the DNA TGTGCCATCAGTTTATCCCCGACAGGGGGAACAGATACGCAGTATTTT.

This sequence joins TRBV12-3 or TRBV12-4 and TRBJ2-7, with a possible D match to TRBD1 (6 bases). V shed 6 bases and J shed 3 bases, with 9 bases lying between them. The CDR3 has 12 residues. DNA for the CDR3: TGTGCCAGCAGCATACAGGGCTACGAGCAGTACTTC. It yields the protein CASSIQGYEQYF.

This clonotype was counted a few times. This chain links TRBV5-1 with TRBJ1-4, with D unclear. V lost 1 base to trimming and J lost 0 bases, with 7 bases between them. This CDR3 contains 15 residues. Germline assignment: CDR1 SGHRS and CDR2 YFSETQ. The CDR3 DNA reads TGCGCCAGCAGCTTGAACAGTCCAACTAATGAAAAACTGTTTTTT. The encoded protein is CASSLNSPTNEKLFF.

The CDR3 nucleotides read TGTGCCAGCAGCCGACTAGCGGGGGGGCTCGGGGCCAACGTCCTGACTTTC. This codes for CASSRLAGGLGANVLTF. The chain has TRBV11-3 and TRBJ2-6, with TRBD2 identical over 14 bases. The CDR3 consists of 17 residues. The junction had 4 bases not matched to a gene; V was cut back by 5 bases and J by 4 bases. Germline V gene data show CDR1 as SGHNT and CDR2 as YENEEA.

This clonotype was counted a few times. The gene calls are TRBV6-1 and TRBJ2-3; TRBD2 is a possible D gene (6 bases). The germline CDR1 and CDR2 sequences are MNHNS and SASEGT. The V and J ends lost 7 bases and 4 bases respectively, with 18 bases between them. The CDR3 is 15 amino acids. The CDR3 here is CASKAGGTSADTQYF. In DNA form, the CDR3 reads TGTGCCAGCAAAGCGGGCGGGACCTCCGCAGATACGCAGTATTTT.

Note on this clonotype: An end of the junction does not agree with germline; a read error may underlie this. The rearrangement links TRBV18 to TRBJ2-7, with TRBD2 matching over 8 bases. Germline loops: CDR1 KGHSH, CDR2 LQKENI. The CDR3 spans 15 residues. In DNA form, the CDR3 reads TGTGCCAGCTCACCACCGAGCGGGAGTTCCTTCGAGCAGTACTTC. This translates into CASSPPSGSSFEQYF.

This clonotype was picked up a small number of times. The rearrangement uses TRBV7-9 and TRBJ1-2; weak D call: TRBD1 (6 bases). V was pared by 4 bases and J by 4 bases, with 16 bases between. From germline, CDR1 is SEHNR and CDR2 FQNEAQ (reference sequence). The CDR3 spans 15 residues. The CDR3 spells CASSSPGASGYGYTF. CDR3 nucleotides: TGTGCCAGCAGCTCGCCAGGGGCTAGTGGCTATGGCTACACCTTC.

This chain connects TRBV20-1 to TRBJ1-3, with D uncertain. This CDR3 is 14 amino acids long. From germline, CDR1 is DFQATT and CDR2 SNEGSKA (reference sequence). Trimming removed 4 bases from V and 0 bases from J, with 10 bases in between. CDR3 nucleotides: TGCAGTGCTAATGACGGGAGCTCTGGAAACACCATATATTTT. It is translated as CSANDGSSGNTIYF.

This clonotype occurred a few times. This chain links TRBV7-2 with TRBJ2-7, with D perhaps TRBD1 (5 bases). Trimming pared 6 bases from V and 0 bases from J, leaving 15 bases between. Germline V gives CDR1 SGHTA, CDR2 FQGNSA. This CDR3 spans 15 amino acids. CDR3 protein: CASSRFLTVSYEQYF. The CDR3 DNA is TGTGCCAGCAGTCGTTTCTTGACAGTCTCCTACGAGCAGTACTTC.

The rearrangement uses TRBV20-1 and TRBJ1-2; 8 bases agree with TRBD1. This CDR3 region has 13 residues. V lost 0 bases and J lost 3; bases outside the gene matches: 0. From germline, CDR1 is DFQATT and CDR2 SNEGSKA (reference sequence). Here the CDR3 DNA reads TGCAGTGCTAGAGAACAGGGGGACTATGGCTACACCTTC. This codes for CSAREQGDYGYTF.

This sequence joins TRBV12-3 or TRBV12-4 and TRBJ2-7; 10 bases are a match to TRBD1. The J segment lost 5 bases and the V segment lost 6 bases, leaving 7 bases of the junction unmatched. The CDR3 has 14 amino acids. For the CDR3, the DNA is TGTGCCAGCAGGAAGGGACAGGGGATCGACGAGCAGTACTTC. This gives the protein CASRKGQGIDEQYF.

DNA of the CDR3: TGCGCCAGCAGCCAAGGACCCCCGGACGGGTTGGATGAGCAGTTCTTC. Translated: CASSQGPPDGLDEQFF. This chain uses TRBV4-3 with TRBJ2-1; D remains unclear. This CDR3 is built from 16 residues. CDR1 and CDR2 (germline): LGHNA, YSLEER. V dropped 1 base and J dropped 8 bases, with 18 bases sitting between them.

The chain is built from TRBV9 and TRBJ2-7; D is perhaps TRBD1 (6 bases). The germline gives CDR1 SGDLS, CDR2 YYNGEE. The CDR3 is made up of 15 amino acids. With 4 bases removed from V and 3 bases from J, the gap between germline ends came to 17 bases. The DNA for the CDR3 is TGTGCCAGCAGCCTTAGGGGTATGGACAGCTACGAGCAGTACTTC. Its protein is CASSLRGMDSYEQYF.

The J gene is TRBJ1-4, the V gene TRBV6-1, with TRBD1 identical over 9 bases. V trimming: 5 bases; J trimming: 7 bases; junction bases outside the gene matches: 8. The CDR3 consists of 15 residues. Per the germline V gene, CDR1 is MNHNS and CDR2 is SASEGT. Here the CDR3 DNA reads TGTGCCAGCAGTAAATACAGGGGGCGGGGTGAAAAACTGTTTTTT. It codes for CASSKYRGRGEKLFF.

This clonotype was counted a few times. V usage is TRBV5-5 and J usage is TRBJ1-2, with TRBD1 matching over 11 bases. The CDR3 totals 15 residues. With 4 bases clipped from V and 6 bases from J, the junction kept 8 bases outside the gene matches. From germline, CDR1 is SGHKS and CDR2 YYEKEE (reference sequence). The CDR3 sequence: CASSTHPGQGDGYTF. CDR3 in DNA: TGTGCCAGCAGCACGCACCCGGGACAGGGGGATGGCTACACCTTC.